This TCR beta chain was sequenced in a study of T-cell reconstitution after alpha-beta-depleted transplantation in children. Study conclusions and caveats: Alpha-beta T cells present about two months after transplant were reported to originate from several hundred expanded graft clones. Some patients' high day-60 TCRbeta diversity was traced to surviving recipient T cells and thymic progenitors. At one year after transplant, newly produced T cells mostly accounted for T-cell counts and diversity.

The TCRbeta library was prepared with unique molecular identifiers. MiXCR, applied by TCRdb to the PCR reads, yields one record per CDR3 protein. Here the sample spans around 490,000 distinct CDR3 sequences, about an eighth being singletons. CDR3 length: 14 residues. The ends were cut back, 3 bases at V and 6 bases at J, with 11 bases in the middle. About this clonotype itself: Antigen specificity is unknown.

V and J are TRBV12-3 or TRBV12-4 and TRBJ2-2, with no clear D. The sequence came from a female patient between 2 and 15 years old who had a stem cell transplant for aplastic anemia, so the T cells may come from the graft donor. Source: PBMCs, mostly from graft donor cells, taken 180 days after TCRalphabeta/CD19-depleted stem cell transplant. DNA of the CDR3: TGTGCCAGCAGTTTTTTGGTCCCTGCCGGGGAGCTGTTTTTT. Translated, it gives CASSFLVPAGELFF.